These T cell receptor beta chains were read from a single sample in a study of blood T cell repertoires in COVID-19. Some clones are missing from TCRdb's copy, which holds only in-frame ones; the method was immunoSEQ multiplex PCR. The profile shows 200,000 to 250,000 clones, over 80% of them singletons. The specimen sequenced was peripheral blood. The origin of the receptors is a woman in her twenties or thirties with COVID-19, enrolled during active disease. Both conserved end residues are trimmed from each CDR3. Each record gives: V gene, J gene, CDR3 protein.

v_gene: TRBV18; j_gene: TRBJ2-3; CDR3aa: ASSPISGGGTDTQY
v_gene: TRBV6-6; j_gene: TRBJ2-1; CDR3aa: ASSLDRGDMDEQF
v_gene: TRBV7-3; j_gene: TRBJ2-3; CDR3aa: ASSPATGAADTQY
v_gene: TRBV7-9; j_gene: TRBJ2-7; CDR3aa: ASSSRTGKGEQY
v_gene: TRBV29-1; j_gene: TRBJ1-1; CDR3aa: SVIDSLGTEAF
v_gene: TRBV7-9; j_gene: TRBJ2-7; CDR3aa: ASSSGRGRTVYEQY
v_gene: TRBV29-1; j_gene: TRBJ1-1; CDR3aa: SVRQGRTEAF
v_gene: TRBV15; j_gene: TRBJ2-2; CDR3aa: ATSRWGQGNIGELF
v_gene: TRBV9; j_gene: TRBJ1-2; CDR3aa: ASSVTSGGGIYGYT
v_gene: TRBV21-1; j_gene: TRBJ2-5; CDR3aa: ASSKMASGDQETQY
v_gene: TRBV6-1; j_gene: TRBJ2-7; CDR3aa: ASSEMRTAGWEQY
v_gene: TRBV19; j_gene: TRBJ1-1; CDR3aa: ASSPRVNTEAF
v_gene: TRBV10-3; j_gene: TRBJ2-7; CDR3aa: AGGTSAYEQY
v_gene: TRBV28; j_gene: TRBJ1-2; CDR3aa: ASSLGLTGGYT
v_gene: TRBV24-1; j_gene: TRBJ2-5; CDR3aa: ATSDFTSGGWETQY
v_gene: TRBV5-1; j_gene: TRBJ2-2; CDR3aa: ASSLVLAENTGELF
v_gene: TRBV27; j_gene: TRBJ2-7; CDR3aa: ASSSTSGSSYEQY
v_gene: TRBV3-1/TRBV3-2; j_gene: TRBJ2-7; CDR3aa: ASSQQRGRTDEQY
v_gene: TRBV15; j_gene: TRBJ2-3; CDR3aa: ATSSRGHTDTQY
v_gene: TRBV6-1; j_gene: TRBJ2-1; CDR3aa: ASSEVRARSGASYNEQF
v_gene: TRBV7-6; j_gene: TRBJ1-5; CDR3aa: ASSRDMTGVGYSNQPQH
v_gene: TRBV25-1; j_gene: TRBJ2-1; CDR3aa: ASSVGTSDSSYNEQF